Given below is one T cell receptor (beta chain) in context. The antigen is not known. This entry belongs to a study of blood T cells in healthy people across ages. General observations from the study: Both higher diversity and more naive CD4+ cells marked long-lived donors when set against aged donors.

Trimming removed 5 bases at V and 6 bases at J, with 15 bases between. The CDR3 is 13 amino acids. The germline V gene encodes CDR1 DFQATT and CDR2 SNEGSKA (reference sequence). Then a second PCR, running about 6 to 11 cycles, was carried out with a sample-barcoded 5' primer and a J-beta primer mix. TCRdb reanalysed the 5' RACE reads using MiXCR and keeps one entry per CDR3 protein. In the table there are 1,500,000 or so distinct CDR3 sequences, around 59% of which are singletons. The chain recombines TRBV20-1 with TRBJ2-3; tentatively, D is TRBD1 or TRBD2 (5 bases each). The TCR originated in a man younger than 35 in good health. The sequenced material came from blood. The CDR3 protein is CSAEGDRGDTQYF. For the CDR3, the DNA is TGCAGTGCTGAAGGGGATCGCGGGGATACGCAGTATTTT.